This T cell receptor beta chain comes out of a study of OX40 agonist ivuxolimab in advanced cancers. Study-level background: Ivuxolimab was a fully human IgG2 agonistic monoclonal antibody targeting the costimulatory receptor OX40 (CD134). Among the roughly 54 dose-escalation patients, approximately 20 had hepatocellular carcinoma, approximately 15 melanoma, 9 renal cell carcinoma and 9 head and neck cancer. The paper describes the monotherapy dose-escalation part (N of about 54 patients) of the phase I trial of ivuxolimab. Prior anti-PD-1, anti-PD-L1 or anti-CTLA-4 therapy was permitted, and checkpoint inhibitors had been received by roughly 42% of dose-escalation patients. Peripheral TCRbeta sequencing was intended to test whether TCR sequence diversity was altered and clonal T-cell expansion was caused by ivuxolimab. Intravenous ivuxolimab was administered to patients every 2 weeks at six dose levels: 0.01, 0.1, 0.3, 1.5, 3 and 10 mg/kg. Partial responses were achieved by three dose-escalation patients, of whom one had hepatocellular carcinoma and two had cutaneous melanoma. In the dose-escalation cohort, approximately 82% of patients were male, and the mean age was approximately 60 years, with a range of roughly 20 to 80.

The trial excluded patients who had a history of autoimmune disease or who were on systemic immunosuppression. Peripheral blood for TCR sequencing was collected from all dose cohorts at baseline, on cycle 4 day 1, and on cycle 7 day 1. The samples were drawn from a first-in-human, open-label, multicenter phase I dose-escalation trial of ivuxolimab. The trial enrolled adults with locally advanced or metastatic head and neck squamous cell, hepatocellular, melanoma or renal cell carcinoma. CD4+ and CD8+ T cells were sorted separately from peripheral blood before TCR sequencing. Results and caveats for the whole study, not just this receptor: In the 0.1-3.0 mg/kg groups, partial responders were among the patients with the lowest normalized peripheral clonal expansion, particularly in CD8+ T cells. After ivuxolimab, CD8+ T cells had more expanded clones than CD4+ T cells on average. Low levels of normalized T-cell clonal expansion were also shown by some nonresponding patients. At doses from 0.1 to 3.0 mg/kg, clonal expansion was seen in both CD4+ and CD8+ blood T cells between baseline and week 6. Antigen specificity was not determined for the clonally expanded peripheral T cells.

To sequence the TCRbeta CDR3 region, genomic DNA was isolated from the sorted cells. The immunoSEQ Assay was used for sequencing of TCRbeta CDR3 regions. Sourced from immuneACCESS, this table was stored by TCRdb with only in-frame sequences that have V and J called. A share of the clones is absent; for the studies checked, an unresolved V gene accounts for under half, and the remainder has no known explanation. This sample has over 65,000 clones in its table, and roughly 90% of those were observed once. The ten largest clonotypes hold approximately 0.56% of the sample. Worth noting for this clone: Its antigen remains unidentified. A junction end diverges from the germline sequence, so it may reflect a read error.

The CDR3, from cysteine to phenylalanine, totals 15 residues. CDR3 DNA is the only sequence kept; it has 45 bases, read in frame from the first base. From the germline V gene, CDR1 is SGDLS and CDR2 is YYNGEE. The sequence joins TRBV9 to TRBJ2-7; the central 10 bases match TRBD2. Here the sequenced sample was CD4+ or CD8+ T cells sorted from blood, taken in a trial of the OX40 agonist ivuxolimab. This clonotype originated in an adult with an advanced solid tumor such as melanoma, head and neck, liver or kidney cancer. The nucleotide sequence reads TGTGCCAGCAGCGTAACCGGCGGACTAGCGGAGCCCCCCCTCTTC. Translated, it reads CASSVTGGLAEPPLF.